This T cell receptor beta chain originates from a study of blood T cell repertoires in COVID-19. Study in general: Donors in the United States, Italy and Spain gave samples during acute or convalescent COVID-19.

CDR3 length equals 15 residues. V shed 6 bases and J shed 3 bases, with 15 bases lying between them. Germline V gives CDR1 KGHSH, CDR2 LQKENI. The authors' processing: By means of reference gene primer amplification, nucleated cell counts were estimated. Only in-frame clones appear in the TCRdb table, and some are missing; sequencing was by immunoSEQ multiplex PCR. V and J calls plus clone size are reproduced from that table; the DNA served to infer D and trimming. Of some 250,000 clones listed, 70% to 90% were seen once; the top ten hold approximately 2%. Ages ranged from roughly 18 to 100 years, with residence in around 24 US areas. Cohort 3 recovered donors had two negative PCRs, clearance, or symptom resolution.

The specimen sequenced was PBMCs or T cells enriched from blood (not recorded which). This clonotype originated in a woman aged 45-59 years who had recovered from COVID-19. The chain carries TRBV18 and TRBJ1-5; possible D gene TRBD1, 6 bases. The CDR3 loop reads CASSPRGSLNQPQHF. The CDR3 region has the DNA TGTGCCAGCTCTCCCAGGGGTTCCCTCAATCAGCCCCAGCATTTT.